The TCR beta chain under discussion was sequenced for a study of T cells after yellow fever vaccination. Study-wide results and caveats: The CD4 and CD8 compartments had a small share of their clonotypes in common. The presence of abundant clonotypes contaminating from the bulk population was possible in FACS-sorted repertoires.

On this clonotype itself: Antigen: not known.

CDR3 length: 13 residues. By 5'RACE template switching, TCR cDNA was produced, with a universal primer site and UMIs added in the process. Each CDR3 protein is one row after TCRdb ran MiXCR on the 5' RACE reads. The table has 500,000 to 650,000 distinct CDR3 sequences, approximately 13% seen once. This TCR was recovered from a man younger than 45 who received the YFV17D yellow fever vaccine. Specimen: PBMCs, collected on the day of the yellow fever booster vaccination. The chain carries TRBV21-1 and TRBJ2-1; TRBD2 is the table's D call, not checked against the DNA. TRBV21-1 is termed a pseudogene. CDR3 sequence (DNA): TGTGCCAGCAGCAAAGCTTTGGGAGATGAGCAGTTCTTC. It codes for CASSKALGDEQFF.